Here is one TCR beta chain with its context. The sample comes from a study of STAT5B mutations in CD4+ large granular lymphocyte leukemia. TCRdb's copy holds only in-frame clones and misses some; the assay was immunoSEQ multiplex PCR. The sample consists of about 28,000 clones, roughly 80% of them appearing once. CDR3 length: 16 amino acids. The TCR was taken from a human donor in good health. Sequenced: CD4+ T cells from blood buffy coats. The rearrangement joins TRBV21-1 to TRBJ2-7; no DNA check was done on the table's D call, TRBD2. TRBV21-1 is marked as a pseudogene. In DNA, the CDR3 is TGTGCCAGCAGCCTAAATGAAGGACTCAGCTCCTACGAGCAGTACGTC. It codes for CASSLNEGLSSYEQYV.